The clone carrying this T cell receptor (beta chain) was recorded many times. Its target is not known. Disease lasting under 3 months, a NOSPECS grade of at least 4, and a Clinical Activity Score of at least 3 were features of the ophthalmopathy patients. The diagnostic basis comprised clinical symptoms, serum thyroxine and TRAb, thyroid ultrasound and orbital computed tomography. Amplified TCR beta CDR3 regions derived from RNA transcripts. The HTBI primer set drove a first-round RT-PCR of the TCR CDR3. TCRdb re-called the multiplex PCR reads with MiXCR, one entry per CDR3 protein. Of about 400,000 distinct CDR3 sequences listed, 12% to 15% are singletons. With V trimmed by 5 bases and J by 2 bases, 1 base remained unmatched. Germline lookup yields CDR1 ENHRY and CDR2 SYGVKD. The CDR3 runs 14 residues. These data belong to a study of T cells in Graves' hyperthyroidism and ophthalmopathy. Study outcomes and limitations: The model predicted ophthalmopathy a median around six months before onset.

The chain joins TRBV10-3 to TRBJ2-5; 11 bases are a match to TRBD2. The TCR sequence derives from a woman aged 55-70 years with Graves' ophthalmopathy. Sequencing input: blood. The CDR3 DNA sequence: TGTGCCATCAGTCGACTAGCGGGACAAGAGACCCAGTACTTC. Translating it yields CAISRLAGQETQYF.